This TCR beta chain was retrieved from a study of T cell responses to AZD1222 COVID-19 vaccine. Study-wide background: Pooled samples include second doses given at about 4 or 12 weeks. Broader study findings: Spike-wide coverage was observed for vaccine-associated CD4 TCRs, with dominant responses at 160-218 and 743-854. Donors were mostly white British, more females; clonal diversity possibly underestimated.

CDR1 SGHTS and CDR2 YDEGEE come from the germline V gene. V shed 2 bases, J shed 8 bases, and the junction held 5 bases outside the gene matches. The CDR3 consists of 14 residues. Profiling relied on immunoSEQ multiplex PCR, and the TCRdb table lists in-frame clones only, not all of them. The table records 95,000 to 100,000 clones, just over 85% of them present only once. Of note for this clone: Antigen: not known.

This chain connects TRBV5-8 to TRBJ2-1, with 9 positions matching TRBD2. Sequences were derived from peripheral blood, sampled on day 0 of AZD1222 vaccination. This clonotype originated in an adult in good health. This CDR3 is CASSFSGSGDEQFF. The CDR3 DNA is TGTGCCAGCAGCTTTAGCGGGAGCGGGGATGAGCAGTTCTTC.